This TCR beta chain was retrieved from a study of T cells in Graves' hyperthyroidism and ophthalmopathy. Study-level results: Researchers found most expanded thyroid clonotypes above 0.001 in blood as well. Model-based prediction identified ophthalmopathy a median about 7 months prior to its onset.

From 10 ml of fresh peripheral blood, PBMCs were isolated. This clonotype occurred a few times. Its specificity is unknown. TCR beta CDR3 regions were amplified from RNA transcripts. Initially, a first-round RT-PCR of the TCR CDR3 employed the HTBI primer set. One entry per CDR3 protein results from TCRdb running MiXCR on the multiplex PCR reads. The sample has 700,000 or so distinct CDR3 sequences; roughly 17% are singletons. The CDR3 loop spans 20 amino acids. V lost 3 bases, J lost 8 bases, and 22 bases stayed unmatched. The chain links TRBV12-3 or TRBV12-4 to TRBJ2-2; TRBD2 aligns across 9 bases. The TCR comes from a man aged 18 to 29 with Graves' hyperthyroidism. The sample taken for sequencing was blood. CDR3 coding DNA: TGTGCCAGCAGTTTTCGGGCTCCCCGCGGGAGGGCCGCGAGGGTAGGGGAGCTGTTTTTT. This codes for CASSFRAPRGRAARVGELFF.